This T cell receptor beta chain was found in a study of OX40 agonist ivuxolimab in advanced cancers. Study at large: While on treatment, patients had intravenous ivuxolimab at 0.01 to 10 mg/kg every 2 weeks. Males comprised 82.7% of the group, whose mean age was roughly 64 years (range 23 to 79). Study results and limitations: In general, CD8+ T cells held more expanded clones than CD4+ did, on average. Within 6 weeks, CD4+ and CD8+ blood T cells expanded clonally at 0.1 to 3.0 mg/kg.

TCRdb keeps only in-frame clones here, not all; method: immunoSEQ multiplex PCR. The top ten hold approximately 31% of the sample, which has tens of thousands of clones, about 85% seen once. As for this clone: What it binds is unknown.

This CDR3 is 16 amino acids long. Looked up from germline, CDR1 is SGHAT and CDR2 is FQDESV (reference sequence). The ends lost 1 base at V and 6 bases at J; junction bases unmatched: 7. This TCR was recovered from an adult with an advanced solid tumor such as melanoma, head and neck, liver or kidney cancer. V usage is TRBV11-1 and J usage is TRBJ2-2, with 8 bases aligning to TRBD1. The sample in question was CD4+ or CD8+ T cells sorted from blood, obtained in a trial of the OX40 agonist ivuxolimab. CDR3 DNA sequence: TGTGCCAGCAGCTTAGGCGACAGGGGAATTTCCGGGGAGCTGTTTTTT. Amino acids: CASSLGDRGISGELFF.